These T cell receptor beta chains were read from a single sample in a study of CD8+CD57+ T cells in acquired aplastic anemia. TCRdb reanalysed the reads using MiXCR and keeps one entry per CDR3 protein. The sample shows around 200,000 distinct CDR3 sequences, roughly half of them seen only once. The specimen sequenced was sorted CD4+, CD8+, or CD8+CD57+ T cells (not recorded which) from PBMCs. The receptors stem from a human donor in good health, serving as a control. Both conserved end residues are part of each CDR3. A D gene is named only where the DNA matches it firmly.

CASNSGNYGYTF | TRBJ1-2 | TRBV5-1 | -
CASSLGDGRTNEKLFF | TRBJ1-4 | TRBV7-9 | -
CASSSKQVASTDTQYF | TRBJ2-3 | TRBV11-2 | -
CASSFDSIGAALHF | TRBJ1-6 | TRBV6-5 | -
CATKRGYDEQYF | TRBJ2-7 | TRBV6-2/TRBV6-3 | -
CSAQRGQGRQPQHF | TRBJ1-5 | TRBV20-1 | TRBD1
CASSPQTGTVQDEQFF | TRBJ2-1 | TRBV18 | TRBD1
CAISPQGARETQYF | TRBJ2-5 | TRBV10-3 | TRBD1
CASRTGRDGYNEQFF | TRBJ2-1 | TRBV2 | TRBD2
CASSYGQGDSPLHF | TRBJ1-6 | TRBV6-2/TRBV6-3 | TRBD1
CASSILSSGGSNEQFF | - | TRBV19 | TRBD2
CASTPGQGPLLLPYTEAFF | TRBJ1-1 | TRBV19 | TRBD1
CAISEGGTGSTDTQYF | TRBJ2-3 | TRBV10-3 | -
CATSKEYSLLSGNQPQHF | TRBJ1-5 | TRBV15 | -
CASSLGAGNEKLFF | TRBJ1-4 | TRBV12-3/TRBV12-4 | -
CASRGVTYYEQYF | TRBJ2-7 | TRBV28 | -
CSADGTGGYEQYF | TRBJ2-7 | TRBV20-1 | TRBD1
CAISAGLAGGYEQYF | TRBJ2-7 | TRBV10-3 | TRBD2
CASSIDRGAGELFF | TRBJ2-2 | TRBV19 | TRBD1
CATRSSISPRFGYTF | TRBJ1-2 | TRBV10-2 | -
CASSLGGKGSNEQFF | TRBJ2-1 | TRBV7-7 | -
CASSVGQGALNGYTF | TRBJ1-2 | TRBV25-1 | TRBD1
CASSLDVHGYEQYF | TRBJ2-7 | TRBV11-2 | -
CASSLARGSGEKLFF | TRBJ1-4 | TRBV12-3/TRBV12-4 | -
CASGKNIDGYTF | TRBJ1-2 | TRBV7-2 | -
CASCQGASDTQYF | TRBJ2-3 | TRBV19 | TRBD1
CASSRVGQVEETQYF | TRBJ2-5 | TRBV5-6 | TRBD1
CASSSGGRYGYTF | TRBJ1-2 | TRBV27 | -
CASSRTGMNGYTF | TRBJ1-2 | TRBV28 | TRBD1
CSALPLRELAGYTF | TRBJ1-2 | TRBV20-1 | -
CASSEVGQGSNEQFF | TRBJ2-1 | TRBV6-4 | TRBD1
CSGNLRNTEAFF | TRBJ1-1 | TRBV29-1 | -
CASSPGETDYNSPLHF | TRBJ1-6 | TRBV7-6 | -
CSARDGRAGDEQYF | TRBJ2-7 | TRBV20-1 | TRBD2
CASSQGARGQNTDTQYF | TRBJ2-3 | TRBV4-2 | -
CASSVATGSSGYTF | TRBJ1-2 | TRBV19 | -
CASSLDREKLFF | TRBJ1-4 | TRBV7-2 | -
CASSARLGTGDIQYF | TRBJ2-4 | TRBV7-2 | -
CASSSNEAFF | TRBJ1-1 | TRBV2 | -
CALLRDSRSYASPLHF | TRBJ1-6 | TRBV2 | -
CASSFPEAQYF | TRBJ2-5 | TRBV5-1 | -
CASSPGQGANTQYF | TRBJ2-3 | TRBV7-2 | TRBD1
CASSLEWFEATRAVNSPLHF | TRBJ1-6 | TRBV5-1 | -
CASSHRQGREELFF | TRBJ1-4 | TRBV10-3 | TRBD1
CASSLAGAEAFF | TRBJ1-1 | TRBV12-3/TRBV12-4 | -
CATSRDVGQGYEQYF | TRBJ2-7 | TRBV15 | TRBD1
CSARDNRGSANSPLHF | TRBJ1-6 | TRBV20-1 | TRBD1
CAISEAGEATNEAFF | TRBJ1-1 | TRBV10-3 | -